The rows below give T cell receptor beta chains drawn from one sample of a study of CD8+ T cells in alopecia areata. Clones were sequenced by immunoSEQ multiplex PCR, and TCRdb holds only the in-frame ones, with some missing. Of 15,000 to 20,000 clones in the sample, 60% to 80% were seen once. This specimen was skin, taken at week 0. All receptors come from a human donor with alopecia areata. CDR3s include the opening cysteine and the closing phenylalanine or tryptophan. Fields, in order: J gene, V gene, clone size, D gene, CDR3 protein, CDR3 DNA. A D gene is named only where the DNA matches it firmly. Part of the rows lack a size; the others show once, few, many or a class for expanded clones.

>TRBJ2-7|TRBV13|NA|TRBD2
CASSQEAREGEQYF
TGTGCCAGCAGCCAAGAGGCCAGGGAGGGCGAGCAGTACTTC
>TRBJ1-1|TRBV6-1|NA|NA
CASSLGGRTEAFF
TGTGCCAGCAGTCTTGGGGGTCGGACTGAAGCTTTCTTT
>TRBJ2-4|TRBV4-1|NA|NA
CASSQPSLSWENIQYF
TGCGCCAGCAGCCAACCTTCCCTATCTTGGGAAAACATTCAGTACTTC
>TRBJ1-1|TRBV7-9|NA|NA
CASSTNGAGDTEAFF
TGTGCCAGCAGCACTAACGGGGCAGGGGACACTGAAGCTTTCTTT
>TRBJ1-3|TRBV11-2|NA|NA
CASSLGVGVFWNTIYF
TGTGCCAGCAGCTTAGGAGTGGGGGTATTTTGGAACACCATATATTTT
>TRBJ2-3|TRBV4-2|NA|TRBD2
CASSQVTRRGSASF
TGTGCCAGCAGCCAAGTAACACGGCGGGGGTCAGCCTCTTTT
>TRBJ2-7|TRBV11-2|once|NA
CASSLRAGPYEQYF
TGTGCCAGCAGCTTAAGAGCAGGCCCATACGAGCAGTACTTC
>TRBJ1-2|TRBV6-1|NA|NA
CASSARPRGYTF
TGTGCCAGCAGTGCCCGGCCCAGGGGCTACACCTTC
>TRBJ2-2|TRBV4-1|medium-sized|NA
CASSQAPFGELFF
TGCGCCAGCAGCCAAGCCCCTTTCGGGGAGCTGTTTTTT
>TRBJ1-1|TRBV19|once|TRBD1
CASTGPPWLFGTGRDVTEAFF
TGTGCCAGTACGGGACCCCCTTGGTTGTTCGGGACAGGGAGGGATGTCACTGAAGCTTTCTTT
>TRBJ1-1|TRBV29-1|NA|NA
CSVDLQGSGTEAFF
TGCAGCGTTGATTTACAGGGCTCTGGCACTGAAGCTTTCTTT
>TRBJ2-7|TRBV6-6|NA|NA
CASSPESRILGQYF
TGTGCCAGCAGTCCCGAATCCCGGATTTTGGGGCAGTACTTC
>TRBJ1-2|TRBV19|NA|TRBD1
CASSPRQGARRDGYTF
TGCGCCAGTTCCCCGCGACAGGGGGCTCGAAGGGATGGCTACACCTTC
>TRBJ2-5|TRBV7-2|NA|TRBD2
CASSRSSSGGKQTQYF
TGTGCCAGCAGCCGCAGTTCGAGCGGGGGGAAGCAGACCCAGTACTTC
>TRBJ2-7|TRBV4-1|NA|TRBD2
CASSQDLRGGYEQYF
TGCGCCAGCAGCCAAGACCTACGGGGGGGCTACGAGCAGTACTTC
>TRBJ1-3|TRBV7-2|NA|NA
CASSPQGPSSGNTIYF
TGTGCCAGCAGCCCGCAGGGTCCGAGCTCTGGAAACACCATATATTTT
>TRBJ1-1|TRBV30|few|NA
CAWSVLSGGRTEAFF
TGTGCCTGGAGTGTACTGTCGGGGGGCCGCACTGAAGCTTTCTTT
>TRBJ1-2|TRBV10-3|few|NA
CAIREGRNYGYTF
TGTGCCATCAGGGAGGGGAGGAACTATGGCTACACCTTC
>TRBJ1-6|TRBV7-9|NA|NA
CATGGGDSPLHF
TGTGCCACCGGCGGGGGTGATTCACCCCTCCACTTT
>TRBJ2-7|TRBV4-1|few|NA
CASSRNGRGPRGDEQYF
TGCGCCAGCAGCCGGAACGGGAGGGGGCCCCGCGGCGACGAGCAGTACTTC
>TRBJ1-6|TRBV6-5|NA|TRBD1
CASSSTDRGTPLHF
TGTGCCAGCAGCTCAACCGACAGGGGAACACCCCTCCACTTT
>TRBJ2-3|TRBV27|NA|NA
CASSLSLALVTDTQYF
TGTGCCAGCAGTTTATCGCTGGCCTTGGTCACAGATACGCAGTATTTT
>TRBJ1-2|TRBV7-2|NA|NA
CASSLDRRAYGYTF
TGTGCCAGCAGCTTGGACAGAAGGGCCTATGGCTACACCTTC
>TRBJ1-6|TRBV2|NA|TRBD1
CASSRDREAYNSPLHF
TGTGCCAGCAGTAGGGACAGGGAGGCCTATAATTCACCCCTCCACTTT
>TRBJ2-3|TRBV2|NA|NA
CASIEDFTDTQYF
TGTGCCAGCATCGAGGACTTCACAGATACGCAGTATTTT
>TRBJ2-3|TRBV4-3|NA|TRBD1
CASSQGTGDPTDTQYF
TGCGCCAGCAGCCAAGGGACAGGAGACCCCACAGATACGCAGTATTTT
>TRBJ1-4|TRBV9|few|TRBD1
CASSASGGNEKLFF
TGTGCCAGCAGCGCGTCAGGGGGGAATGAAAAACTGTTTTTT
>TRBJ1-1|TRBV7-9|NA|TRBD1
CASSPEGQPQAFF
TGTGCCAGCAGCCCGGAGGGACAGCCCCAAGCTTTCTTT
>TRBJ2-1|TRBV11-1|NA|NA
CASSLARGNNEQFF
TGTGCCAGCAGCTTAGCGAGGGGGAACAATGAGCAGTTCTTC
>TRBJ2-2|TRBV7-2|NA|NA
CASSLYLHTGELFF
TGTGCCAGCAGCCTATACCTCCACACCGGGGAGCTGTTTTTT
>TRBJ2-3|TRBV27|NA|NA
CASSFRGPGGTDTQYF
TGTGCCAGCAGTTTTAGGGGCCCGGGGGGCACAGATACGCAGTATTTT
>TRBJ1-1|TRBV6-5|few|TRBD1
CASSYPGGNTEAFF
TGTGCCAGCAGTTACCCAGGGGGCAACACTGAAGCTTTCTTT
>TRBJ2-7|TRBV6-5|NA|NA
CASSYPGSYEQYF
TGTGCCAGCAGTTACCCGGGCTCCTACGAGCAGTACTTC